This TCR beta chain comes out of a study of blood T cell repertoires in COVID-19. Study-level background: The samples span acute and convalescent COVID-19 from the United States, Italy and Spain. In each case, the material was cDNA or gDNA derived from T cells, B-cell-depleted T cells, or PBMCs.

Looked up from germline, CDR1 is SGHTA and CDR2 is FQGNSA. Trimming removed 0 bases at V and 0 bases at J, with 15 bases between. This CDR3 is built from 18 residues. Authors' analysis steps: Reference gene primer amplification gave estimated nucleated cell counts. TCRdb's copy holds only in-frame clones and misses some; the assay was immunoSEQ multiplex PCR. V and J calls and clone size are given by that table; D and trimming were obtained from the DNA. The data contain 150,000 or so clones, roughly 80% of them singletons. This receptor was taken from an elderly woman with acute or convalescent COVID-19. What was sequenced was peripheral blood. J is TRBJ2-4 and V is TRBV7-2; a possible D gene is TRBD2 (6 bases). The CDR3 here is CASSLAPGGGLAKNIQYF. In DNA form, the CDR3 reads TGTGCCAGCAGCTTAGCCCCCGGTGGGGGACTAGCCAAAAACATTCAGTACTTC.